One and the same sample provided the 17 T cell receptor beta chains below, sequenced in a study of Ad26.COV2.S vaccination and SARS-CoV-2 variants. Indicated treatment: roughly 19 received Ad26.COV2.S at low or high dose, single or two shots; about five received placebo; per-sample allocation not given. Sampling happened 63 days after the first vaccine or placebo injection. Assay: immunoSEQ multiplex PCR; the TCRdb copy retains only in-frame clones and omits some. The sample records over 400,000 clones, around 93% being singletons. The specimen comprised peripheral blood, sampled in a trial of Ad26.COV2.S vaccine versus placebo. The receptors originated from a person aged 18-60 years who received the Ad26.COV2.S COVID-19 vaccine or a placebo.

The chain couples TRBV2 to TRBJ1-1; maybe TRBD1 (6 bases). Germline assignment: CDR1 SNHLY and CDR2 FYNNEI. V lost 7 bases and J 8 bases, leaving 11 bases between the germline ends. This CDR3 is 11 amino acids long. The CDR3 bases are TGTGCCAGCATAAGGACAGCCGAAGCTTTCTTT. Translation gives CASIRTAEAFF.

The chain recombines TRBV29-1 with TRBJ2-7; 7 nucleotides line up with TRBD2. After removal of 6 bases from V and 6 bases from J, the junction contained 17 bases not matched to a gene. Germline assignment: CDR1 SQVTM and CDR2 ANQGSEA. The CDR3 is 15 amino acids. The CDR3 sequence is CSVSRDWEGYSEQYF. In DNA form, the CDR3 reads TGCAGCGTCTCTAGGGATTGGGAGGGTTATTCCGAGCAGTACTTC.

The CDR3 nucleotides are TGTGCCAGCCCCAATGGCAGGGAATGCGAAAAACTGTTTTTT. Its translation: CASPNGRECEKLFF. The rearrangement joins TRBV21-1 to TRBJ1-4; the D call TRBD1 from the table was never checked on the DNA. TRBV21-1 is a pseudogene locus. This CDR3 has 14 residues.

The chain joins TRBV28 to TRBJ2-3, with 11 bases identical to TRBD2. Germline V gene lookup returns CDR1 MDHEN and CDR2 SYDVKM. V trimming: 5 bases; J trimming: 3 bases; junction bases outside the gene matches: 10. This CDR3 is built from 17 residues. The DNA of the CDR3 is TGTGCCAGCAGTCCCTGGGGTAGCGGGGGGGTGACAGATACGCAGTATTTT. Residues: CASSPWGSGGVTDTQYF.

In this sample, this clone turned up once. V gene TRBV5-8 combines with J gene TRBJ1-1; 8 bases fit TRBD1. After removal of 4 bases from V and 10 bases from J, the junction contained 6 bases not matched to a gene. This CDR3 comprises 12 residues. The germline gives CDR1 SGHTS, CDR2 YDEGEE. CDR3 residues: CASSVRQGPAFF. The CDR3 DNA sequence: TGTGCCAGCAGCGTGAGACAGGGGCCAGCTTTCTTT.

In this sample, this clone turned up a few times. V is TRBV25-1 and J is TRBJ2-5, with 8 bases lining up with TRBD2. With 3 bases clipped from V and 6 bases from J, the junction kept 9 bases outside the gene matches. Per germline, CDR1 MGHDK and CDR2 SYGVNS. This CDR3 comprises 15 residues. CDR3 sequence (DNA): TGTGCCAGCAGTGATTACGGGAGGGTTCGGCAGACCCAGTACTTC. It encodes CASSDYGRVRQTQYF. The variable domain in full, completed from reference TRBV25-1 and TRBJ2-5, reads EADIYQTPRYLVIGTGKKITLECSQTMGHDKMYWYQQDPGMELHLIHYSYGVNSTEKGDLSSESTVSRIRTEHFPLTLESARPSHTSQYLCASSDYGRVRQTQYFGPGTRLLVL.

DNA of the CDR3: TGTGCCAGCAGTTTAGGGGGGCACAATATTAACTATGGCTACACCTTC. This gives the protein CASSLGGHNINYGYTF. The chain uses TRBV28 and TRBJ1-2; D possibly corresponds to TRBD1 (6 bases). V gave up 2 bases and J gave up 1 base, with 14 bases separating them. Germline V lookup: CDR1 MDHEN, CDR2 SYDVKM. The CDR3 is 16 amino acids.

V and J are TRBV3-1 (or the pseudogene TRBV3-2) and TRBJ1-6; unclear D gene. V lost 4 bases and J 8 bases, leaving 6 bases between the germline ends. Germline CDR1 and CDR2: LGHDT and YNNKEL (reference sequence). The CDR3 spans 12 residues. This chain's CDR3 is CASSPTYSPLHF. As DNA, the CDR3 is TGTGCCAGCAGCCCCACATATTCACCCCTCCACTTT.

This rearrangement joins TRBV6-4 to TRBJ2-7; D unresolved. V lost 6 bases, J lost 4 bases, and 13 bases lay in between. CDR1 and CDR2 from the germline V gene are MRHNA and SNTAGT. CDR3 length: 13 amino acids. CDR3 DNA sequence: TGTGCCAGCAGAACCTTTTTACAGTACGAGCAGTACTTC. Protein product: CASRTFLQYEQYF.

V usage is TRBV11-3 and J usage is TRBJ2-1; TRBD1 aligns across 7 bases. J lost 6 bases, V lost 5 bases, and 7 bases had no gene match. The CDR3 has 14 residues. Germline-derived CDR1 and CDR2 are SGHNT and YENEEA. The CDR3 reads CASSLQGDINEQFF. In DNA, the CDR3 is TGTGCCAGCAGCCTCCAGGGGGATATCAATGAGCAGTTCTTC.

This chain links TRBV24-1 with TRBJ2-3, with TRBD1 matching over 9 bases. V lost 5 bases, J lost 4 bases, and 6 bases stayed unmatched. Germline-derived CDR1 and CDR2 are KGHDR and SFDVKD. The CDR3 runs to 15 residues. This CDR3 reads CATSGGTGSADTQYF. As DNA, the CDR3 is TGTGCCACCAGTGGCGGGACAGGGAGCGCAGATACGCAGTATTTT.

The J gene is TRBJ1-2, the V gene TRBV10-3, with a possible D match to TRBD1 (5 bases). There are 13 residues in the CDR3. V shed 6 bases and J shed 3 bases, with 11 bases lying between them. Germline V CDR1 and CDR2: ENHRY, SYGVKD. The CDR3 here is CAISRGGDYGYTF. The CDR3 region has the DNA TGTGCCATCAGCCGAGGAGGGGACTATGGCTACACCTTC.

This rearrangement joins TRBV12-3 or TRBV12-4 to TRBJ1-1, with a weak D call TRBD1 (5 bases). This CDR3 region has 13 residues. V lost 10 bases and J 4 bases, leaving 16 bases between the germline ends. The CDR3 DNA reads as TGTGCCACGCTCACGGAGGGGATCACTGAAGCTTTCTTT. This gives the protein CATLTEGITEAFF.

The chain is built from TRBV19 and TRBJ1-3; D gene ambiguous. Germline values: CDR1 LNHDA, CDR2 SQIVND (reference sequence). The CDR3 spans 14 residues. V was clipped by 5 bases and J by 0 bases, with 8 bases between them. The DNA of the CDR3 is TGTGCCAGTAGTCCCAACTCCTCTGGAAACACCATATATTTT. Translated: CASSPNSSGNTIYF.

This clone was seen more than once but under ten times. The chain carries TRBV6-1 and TRBJ2-6, with D perhaps given as TRBD1 or TRBD2 (6 bases each). Germline CDR1 and CDR2: MNHNS and SASEGT. Trimming took off 4 bases at V and 1 base at J, with 17 bases between the two ends. The CDR3 totals 18 residues. For the CDR3, the DNA is TGTGCCAGCAGTGTTAGAGCCACAGGGACTTCTGGGGCCAACGTCCTGACTTTC. Translating it yields CASSVRATGTSGANVLTF.

The gene calls are TRBV7-9 and TRBJ1-1, with a possible D match to TRBD1 (5 bases). The germline CDR1 and CDR2 sequences are SEHNR and FQNEAQ (reference sequence). CDR3 length: 16 residues. V was cut by 8 bases and J by 3 bases, with 22 bases left in between. CDR3 in amino acids: CASVRVTGWGDTEAFF. CDR3 bases: TGTGCCAGCGTTCGGGTGACCGGGTGGGGGGACACTGAAGCTTTCTTT.

The chain has TRBV10-3 and TRBJ1-3; D not resolved. The germline V and J ends were trimmed by 5 bases and 0 bases, with 8 bases remaining between them. The length of the CDR3 is 14 residues. Germline CDR1 reads ENHRY; CDR2 reads SYGVKD. DNA of the CDR3: TGTGCCATCAGTTCGGTGGGCTCTGGAAACACCATATATTTT. It yields the protein CAISSVGSGNTIYF.